Listed below are T cell receptor beta chains from one sample, sequenced in a study of cytomegalovirus exposure and HLA in healthy donors. Measured with immunoSEQ multiplex PCR; TCRdb has only the in-frame clones, and not every one. The sample consists of 46,000 or so clones, 55% to 75% of them appearing once. Sequencing was performed on PBMCs. The receptors were sampled from a man in his 60s in good health and CMV-seropositive. Each CDR3 is given without its conserved first and last residue. Fields, in order: V gene, CDR3 length, CDR3 protein.

TRBV15 13 ATSKSGGYGETQY
TRBV27 12 ASRPGLAAYEQY
TRBV7-8 14 ASSYIAGESTDTQY
TRBV11-2 14 ASSRGLRGRAGEQF
TRBV4-1 12 ASSQVRLGGPQH
TRBV4-1 15 ASSQEQLAGGMETQY
TRBV4-1 11 ASSPLGADTQY
TRBV2 12 ASSSDLYTDTQY
TRBV18 15 ASSPGLAGGLSYEQY
TRBV30 14 AWLNRDRGHFGKLF
TRBV4-1 12 ASNEGGAKNIQY
TRBV5-1 13 ASSLGGTGGAEQY
TRBV11-2 12 ASSPGTDFYEQY
TRBV25-1 15 ASSRQAALQTYNEQF
TRBV7-2 13 ASSLDRGFNQPQH
TRBV11-1 12 ASSFGQGGYEQY
TRBV9 14 ASSREVAPSTDTQY
TRBV7-9 13 ASSLDPDSNQPQH
TRBV10-3 11 AIKGQLNTEAF
TRBV25-1 14 ASSGPGQGADQPQH
TRBV21-1 14 ASSRPMDYGPQEQF
TRBV5-1 10 ASSYGATEQY
TRBV5-5 14 ASSLVGTLSSYEQY
TRBV4-2 12 ASSQDVTAYEQY
TRBV7-2 14 ASSLLAGILDNEQF
TRBV19 14 ASSIGGLLRDTEAF
TRBV19 15 ASSTGDRGLYSYEQY
TRBV9 12 ASSVGGRNTEAF
TRBV7-6 13 ASSLTAEDNYGYT
TRBV4-1 13 ASSPLGQATGELF
TRBV28 16 ASSLYGLAGKRGGELF
TRBV10-3 16 AISGLAGLGASLDTQY
TRBV6-6 11 ALRTSGGETQY
TRBV13 15 ASSLGVDSGSRETQY
TRBV11-2 14 ASSLVVAGPHYEQY
TRBV6-6 11 ASSPALQSEAF
TRBV29-1 11 SVRNPGKETQY
TRBV19 12 ASSITQGRAEAF
TRBV6-1 12 ASSEDRTNEKLF
TRBV13 13 ASSFLRTGIYEQY
TRBV27 11 ASSFIEGVEAF